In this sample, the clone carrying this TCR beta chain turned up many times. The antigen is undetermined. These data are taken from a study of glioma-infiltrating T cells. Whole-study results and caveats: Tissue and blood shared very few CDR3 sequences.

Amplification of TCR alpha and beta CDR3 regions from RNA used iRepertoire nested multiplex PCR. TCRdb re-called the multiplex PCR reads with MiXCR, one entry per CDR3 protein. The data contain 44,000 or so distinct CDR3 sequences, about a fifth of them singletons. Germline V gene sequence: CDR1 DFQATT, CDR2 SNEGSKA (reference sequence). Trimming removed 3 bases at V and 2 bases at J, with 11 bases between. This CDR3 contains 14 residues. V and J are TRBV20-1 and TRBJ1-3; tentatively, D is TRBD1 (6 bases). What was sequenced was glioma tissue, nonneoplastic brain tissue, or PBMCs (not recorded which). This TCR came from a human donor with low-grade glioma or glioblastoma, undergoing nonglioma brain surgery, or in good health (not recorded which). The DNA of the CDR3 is TGCAGTGCTAGCTCGGGGGCTACTGGAAACACCATATATTTT. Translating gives CSASSGATGNTIYF.